A selection of T cell receptor beta chains follows, all from one sample in a study of T cell responses to AZD1222 COVID-19 vaccine. Generated by immunoSEQ multiplex PCR, the TCRdb table keeps only in-frame clones and is missing some. The sample has about 200,000 clones, approximately 92% seen once; the top ten hold approximately 1.5%. Sequencing used peripheral blood, obtained on day 0 of AZD1222 vaccination. The receptors stem from an adult in good health. CDR3s include the opening cysteine and the closing phenylalanine or tryptophan. Fields, in order: V gene, D gene, clone size, J gene, CDR3 DNA, CDR3 protein. D genes are given only for firm matches. The size field is filled for only some rows; it gives once, few, many or a size class.

TRBV27	-	-	TRBJ1-2	TGTGCCAGCTTGGGGCTGGAGGGCTACACCTTC	CASLGLEGYTF
TRBV27	-	-	TRBJ2-2	TGTGCCAGCAGTTTTTGGCGGGCCCCGAACACCGGGGAGCTGTTTTTT	CASSFWRAPNTGELFF
TRBV11-1	-	-	TRBJ1-3	TGTGCCAGCAGCCCAGACAGACTCCCTTCTGGAAACACCATATATTTT	CASSPDRLPSGNTIYF
TRBV3-1/TRBV3-2	TRBD1	-	TRBJ1-5	TGTGCCAGCAGTCAAGGGACAGGGAACAATCAGCCCCAGCATTTT	CASSQGTGNNQPQHF
TRBV10-3	-	-	TRBJ1-2	TGTGCCATCAGTGAGCCACGTATCAACTATGGCTACACCTTC	CAISEPRINYGYTF
TRBV18	TRBD1	-	TRBJ2-7	TGTGCCAGCTCACCGGACAGGGTCTCCTACGAGCAGTACTTC	CASSPDRVSYEQYF
TRBV11-2	TRBD1	-	TRBJ1-2	TGTGCCAGCAGCTTCGACAGGGGTCCACGCTATGGCTACACCTTC	CASSFDRGPRYGYTF
TRBV19	-	-	TRBJ1-1	TGTGCCAGTAGTCCCTCCCTAAACACTGAAGCTTTCTTT	CASSPSLNTEAFF
TRBV5-1	TRBD2	-	TRBJ2-5	TGCGCCAGCAGCTTGGTTACTAGCGGACAAGAGACCCAGTACTTC	CASSLVTSGQETQYF
TRBV2	TRBD2	few	TRBJ2-2	TGTGCCAGCAGGGCGCTAGCGGGGGCGACCGGGGAGCTGTTTTTT	CASRALAGATGELFF
TRBV18	TRBD1	-	TRBJ2-7	TGTGCCAGCTCACCAGCGGGACAGGCAAACCTCTACGAGCAGTACTTC	CASSPAGQANLYEQYF
TRBV19	-	-	TRBJ1-5	TGTGCCAGTACCACAGGGTTCAATCAGCCCCAGCATTTT	CASTTGFNQPQHF
TRBV6-5	-	-	TRBJ2-1	TGTGCCACCTTAACCGGGACCTCCTACAATGAGCAGTTCTTC	CATLTGTSYNEQFF
TRBV18	TRBD1	-	TRBJ2-1	TGTGCCAGCTCACCGAGATACTTTGGACAGGATAACTACAATGAGCAGTTCTTC	CASSPRYFGQDNYNEQFF
TRBV18	-	-	TRBJ2-5	TGTGCCAGCTCCCCCAGGGAGACCCAGTACTTC	CASSPRETQYF
TRBV3-1/TRBV3-2	TRBD1	once	TRBJ1-2	TGTGCCAGCAGCCAAGTTACCAGGACAGGGGGCTATGGCTACACCTTC	CASSQVTRTGGYGYTF
TRBV10-3	-	-	TRBJ2-1	TGTGCCATCAGTGTGGGGAAGGTTGGAAATGAGCAGTTCTTC	CAISVGKVGNEQFF